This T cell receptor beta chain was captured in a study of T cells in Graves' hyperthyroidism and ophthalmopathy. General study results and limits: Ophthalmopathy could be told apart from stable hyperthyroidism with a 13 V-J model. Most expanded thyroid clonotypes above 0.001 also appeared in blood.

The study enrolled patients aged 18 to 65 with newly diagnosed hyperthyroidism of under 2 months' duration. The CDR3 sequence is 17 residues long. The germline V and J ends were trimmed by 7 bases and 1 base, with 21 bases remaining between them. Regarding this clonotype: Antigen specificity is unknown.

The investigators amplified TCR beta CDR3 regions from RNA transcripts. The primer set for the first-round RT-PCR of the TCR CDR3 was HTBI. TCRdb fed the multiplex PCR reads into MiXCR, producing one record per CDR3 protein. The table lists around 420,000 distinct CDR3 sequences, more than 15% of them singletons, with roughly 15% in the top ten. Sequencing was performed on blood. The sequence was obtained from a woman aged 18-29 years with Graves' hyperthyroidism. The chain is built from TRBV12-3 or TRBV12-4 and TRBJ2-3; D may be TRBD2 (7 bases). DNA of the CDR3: TGTGCCAGCACCCCACCCCCGGGGGGCCCGGGCACAGATACGCAGTATTTT. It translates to CASTPPPGGPGTDTQYF.